The rows below give T cell receptor beta chains drawn from one sample of a study of blood T cell repertoires in COVID-19. Assay used: immunoSEQ multiplex PCR; TCRdb lists only in-frame clones, some missing. The repertoire holds 150,000 to 200,000 clones, with roughly 90% as singletons. Sequencing was done on a sample of peripheral blood. Source of these receptors: a man in his 60s with active or convalescent COVID-19. The CDR3 runs from the conserved cysteine through the conserved F or W. A D gene is named only where the DNA matches it firmly. Some rows have no size entry. The others give once, few or many, or a class for an expanded clone.

D	J	size	V	DNA	CDR3
.	TRBJ2-2	.	TRBV25-1	TGTGCCAGCAGTGAACTTGTGTCCGGTCTAGCTCCCCCCGGGGAGCTGTTTTTT	CASSELVSGLAPPGELFF
TRBD1	TRBJ2-2	.	TRBV10-2	TGCGCCACCACCGTACGGACAGGGATGACCGGGGAGCTGTTTTTT	CATTVRTGMTGELFF
.	TRBJ1-1	.	TRBV12-3/TRBV12-4	TGTGCCAGCAGTTTAGCGGTGACTCGGGCTTTCTTT	CASSLAVTRAFF
.	TRBJ2-1	.	TRBV7-2	TGTGCCAGCAGCTTCGCCGGGTACTACAATGAGCAGTTCTTC	CASSFAGYYNEQFF
TRBD1	TRBJ2-3	.	TRBV3-1/TRBV3-2	TGTGCCAGCAGCTTGGGACAGGGGGCCACAGATACGCAGTATTTT	CASSLGQGATDTQYF
.	TRBJ1-5	.	TRBV11-2	TGTGCCAGCAGCTTAGTGTCAGGGTTAAATCAGCCCCAGCATTTT	CASSLVSGLNQPQHF
.	TRBJ2-1	.	TRBV4-1	TGCGCCAGCAGCCAACGATCCGCCGGGAACATCTACAATGAGCAGTTCTTC	CASSQRSAGNIYNEQFF
TRBD2	TRBJ2-2	few	TRBV5-1	TGCGCCAGCAGCCCTACTAGCGGGAGAGTTACCGGGGAGCTGTTTTTT	CASSPTSGRVTGELFF
TRBD1	TRBJ2-7	.	TRBV6-1	TGTGCCAGTGGGACAGGGGTAGGGTACGAGCAGTACTTC	CASGTGVGYEQYF
TRBD1	TRBJ1-5	.	TRBV7-2	TGTGCCAGCAGCTTGGACAGGATCAATCAGCCCCAGCATTTT	CASSLDRINQPQHF
.	TRBJ1-5	.	TRBV4-1	TGCGCCAGCAGCCAAGAATCTGCTACCCCTAATCAGCCCCAGCATTTT	CASSQESATPNQPQHF
TRBD1	TRBJ1-1	.	TRBV18	TGTGCCAGCTCACCACACCCTTCGACAGGGCCGAACACTGAAGCTTTCTTT	CASSPHPSTGPNTEAFF
TRBD2	TRBJ2-7	.	TRBV5-5	TGTGCCAGCAGCTTGGCCTTTGGGGGAGGGCCCTACGAGCAGTACTTC	CASSLAFGGGPYEQYF
.	TRBJ1-4	.	TRBV21-1	TGTGCCAGCAGCAAAGGGTCGCTAGGAGTCCCGGGACAGCTAACTAATGAAAAACTGTTTTTT	CASSKGSLGVPGQLTNEKLFF
TRBD1	TRBJ2-2	.	TRBV19	TGTGCCAGTAGTATCCAGGGGGCTGGCACCGGGGAGCTGTTTTTT	CASSIQGAGTGELFF
.	TRBJ2-3	.	TRBV27	TGTGCCAGCAGTGCAGCTCCGCCAAGCGTCGAGACAGATACGCAGTATTTT	CASSAAPPSVETDTQYF
.	TRBJ1-2	.	TRBV5-1	TGCGCCAGCAGCTTGGGGACAGTTAACTATGGCTACACCTTC	CASSLGTVNYGYTF
.	TRBJ1-2	.	TRBV5-1	TGCGCCAGCAGCTTGGGCGGTTCCGGCTATGGCTACACCTTC	CASSLGGSGYGYTF
TRBD1	TRBJ1-2	.	TRBV18	TGTGCCAGCTCACCCGGACAGGGATACTATGGCTACACCTTC	CASSPGQGYYGYTF
.	TRBJ2-2	.	TRBV6-4	TGTGCCAGCGGGGACCAGGGGACCGGGGAGCTGTTTTTT	CASGDQGTGELFF
TRBD1	TRBJ1-1	once	TRBV7-8	TGTGCCAGCAGCTTTCTAGGGGGTTCGCCGGGACAGGGACTGAACACTGAAGCTTTCTTT	CASSFLGGSPGQGLNTEAFF
.	TRBJ2-3	.	TRBV23-1	TGCGCCAGCAGCCTTGTCTGCACAGATACGCAGTATTTT	CASSLVCTDTQYF
TRBD1	TRBJ1-2	once	TRBV4-1	TGCGCCAGCAGCACAGGACAGGGGGCGCCTGGCTATGGCTACACCTTC	CASSTGQGAPGYGYTF
.	TRBJ2-1	.	TRBV29-1	TGCAGCGTTGCTCGGGGATACAATGAGCAGTTCTTC	CSVARGYNEQFF
.	TRBJ1-4	.	TRBV7-9	TGTGCCAGCAGCTTAGGATACCGGGGGGAAAAACTGTTTTTT	CASSLGYRGEKLFF
.	TRBJ2-3	.	TRBV19	TGTGCCAGTAGTATTTATATGAGGCAGGGGACCGTAGATACGCAGTATTTT	CASSIYMRQGTVDTQYF
.	TRBJ1-5	.	TRBV28	TGTGCCAGCAGTTTAGCAACACAGCCCAGCAATCAGCCCCAGCATTTT	CASSLATQPSNQPQHF
TRBD1	TRBJ1-5	few	TRBV3-1/TRBV3-2	TGTGCCAGCAGCCCACGAGACAGGGTAGGCGGTCAGCCCCAGCATTTT	CASSPRDRVGGQPQHF
.	TRBJ1-5	.	TRBV21-1	TGTGCCAGCAGCTTACGACATAGCAATCAGCCCCAGCATTTT	CASSLRHSNQPQHF
.	TRBJ2-7	.	TRBV30	TGTGCCTGGAGTGAGGACAGCCTCAGGGAGCAGTACTTC	CAWSEDSLREQYF
.	TRBJ2-1	.	TRBV24-1	TGTGCCACCAGTGAGGGCGGGATAAGTGGTGAGCAGTTCTTC	CATSEGGISGEQFF
TRBD1	TRBJ1-2	.	TRBV7-9	TGTGCCAGCAGCGTGACAGGGAATTATGGCTACACCTTC	CASSVTGNYGYTF
.	TRBJ1-2	.	TRBV19	TGTGCCAGTAGTCCCCGGACAGTCGATGGCTACACCTTC	CASSPRTVDGYTF
.	TRBJ1-1	few	TRBV5-4	TGTGCCAGCAGCTTGTACGGGAGCACTGAAGCTTTCTTT	CASSLYGSTEAFF
.	TRBJ2-7	.	TRBV4-1	TGCGCCAGCAGCCAAGATGTATCAAGATACGGCTACGAGCAGTACTTC	CASSQDVSRYGYEQYF
TRBD2	TRBJ2-1	.	TRBV7-2	TGTGCCAGCAGCTTAGCTGGGACTAGCGGGAGGAGCTCCTACAATGAGCAGTTCTTC	CASSLAGTSGRSSYNEQFF
.	TRBJ1-3	.	TRBV7-8	TGTGCCAGCAGCTTAGCAGAGTCTGGAAACACCATATATTTT	CASSLAESGNTIYF
.	TRBJ2-7	once	TRBV5-6	TGTGCCAGCAGCTTCTCCGGGAACTACGAGCAGTACTTC	CASSFSGNYEQYF
.	TRBJ2-5	.	TRBV19	TGTGCCAGTAGGGGGGGAGAGACCCAGTACTTC	CASRGGETQYF
TRBD2	TRBJ2-5	.	TRBV2	TGTGCCAGCAACTGGGGACTAGCGGGGGGAAACCAAGAGACCCAGTACTTC	CASNWGLAGGNQETQYF
TRBD1	TRBJ1-1	.	TRBV29-1	TGCAGCGCCCGGGACAGGGTGGGTACTGAAGCTTTCTTT	CSARDRVGTEAFF
.	TRBJ2-7	once	TRBV4-1	TGCGCCAGCAGCCTGGAGCTTTCCTACGAGCAGTACTTC	CASSLELSYEQYF
.	TRBJ1-2	.	TRBV3-1/TRBV3-2	TGTGCCAGCAGCTCCGCCGACAAGTCCTATGGCTACACCTTC	CASSSADKSYGYTF
.	TRBJ1-1	.	TRBV19	TGTGCCAGTAGTATAGTAGGACAGACAAACACTGAAGCTTTCTTT	CASSIVGQTNTEAFF
.	TRBJ2-1	.	TRBV27	TGTGCCAGCAGTCCCCTAACTAGCAATGAGCAGTTCTTC	CASSPLTSNEQFF
.	TRBJ2-2	.	TRBV3-1/TRBV3-2	TGTGCCAGCAGCCAAGGGCTGACCGGGGAGCTGTTTTTT	CASSQGLTGELFF
.	TRBJ1-1	few	TRBV5-1	TGCGCCAGCAGCATTGACAGTAACACTGAAGCTTTCTTT	CASSIDSNTEAFF
TRBD1	TRBJ1-1	.	TRBV18	TGTGCCAGCTCACCACCCGTAGGGGGCCGAATCACTGAAGCTTTCTTT	CASSPPVGGRITEAFF
TRBD2	TRBJ2-5	.	TRBV2	TGTGCCAGCAGTCCTAGACTAGCGGGGTCCTTGGAGACCCAGTACTTC	CASSPRLAGSLETQYF
.	TRBJ1-1	few	TRBV10-1	TGCGCCAGCAGTGGGGCCTTCGGCACTGAAGCTTTCTTT	CASSGAFGTEAFF
.	TRBJ1-2	.	TRBV29-1	TGCAGCGCGTCAGAGGTGGGTGGCTACACCTTC	CSASEVGGYTF
TRBD1	TRBJ1-5	.	TRBV6-5	TGTGCCAGCAGGTCCGGGACAGGTGACAATCAGCCCCAGCATTTT	CASRSGTGDNQPQHF